The entry below describes one T cell receptor beta chain. The data belong to a study of technical replicates of blood from a handful of donors. With 0 bases clipped from V and 2 bases from J, the junction kept 3 bases outside the gene matches. The CDR3 length is 16 residues. Germline loops: CDR1 SGHRS, CDR2 YFSETQ. Clones were read by immunoSEQ multiplex PCR, and TCRdb kept only the in-frame ones, dropping some. The top ten hold over 9.5% of the sample, which has approximately 18,000 clones, about 79% seen once. The rearrangement uses TRBV5-1 and TRBJ2-5; TRBD2 matches 11 bases. Source material: PBMCs. This clonotype was obtained from a human donor in good health. Some clones in this sample may be carry-over from other donors' samples. The CDR3 DNA sequence: TGCGCCAGCAGCTTGGTGGTAGCGGGAGGGCAAGAGACCCAGTACTTC. Encoded protein: CASSLVVAGGQETQYF.